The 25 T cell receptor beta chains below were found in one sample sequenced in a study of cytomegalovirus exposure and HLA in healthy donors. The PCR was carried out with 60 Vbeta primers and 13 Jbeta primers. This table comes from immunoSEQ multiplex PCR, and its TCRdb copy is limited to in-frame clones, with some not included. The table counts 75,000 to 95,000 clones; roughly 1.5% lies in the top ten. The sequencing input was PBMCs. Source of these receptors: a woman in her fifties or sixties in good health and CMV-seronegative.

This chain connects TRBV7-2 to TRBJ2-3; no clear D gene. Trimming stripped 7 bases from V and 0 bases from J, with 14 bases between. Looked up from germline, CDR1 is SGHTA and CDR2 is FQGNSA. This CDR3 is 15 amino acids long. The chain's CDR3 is CASILAATSTDTQYF. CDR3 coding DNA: TGTGCCAGCATTCTGGCGGCTACTAGCACAGATACGCAGTATTTT.

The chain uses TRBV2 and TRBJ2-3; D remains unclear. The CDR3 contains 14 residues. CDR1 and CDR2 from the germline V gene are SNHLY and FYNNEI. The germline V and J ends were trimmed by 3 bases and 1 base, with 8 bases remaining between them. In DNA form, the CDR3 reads TGTGCCAGCAGTGATAGTTCGGGCACAGATACGCAGTATTTT. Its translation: CASSDSSGTDTQYF.

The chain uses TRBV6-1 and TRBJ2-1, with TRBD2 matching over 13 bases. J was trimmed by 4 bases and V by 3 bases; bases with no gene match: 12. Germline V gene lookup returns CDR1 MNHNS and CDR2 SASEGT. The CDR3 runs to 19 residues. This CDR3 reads CASSDLPGLAGSPYNEQFF. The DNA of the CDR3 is TGTGCCAGCAGTGACCTACCGGGACTAGCGGGAAGCCCTTACAATGAGCAGTTCTTC.

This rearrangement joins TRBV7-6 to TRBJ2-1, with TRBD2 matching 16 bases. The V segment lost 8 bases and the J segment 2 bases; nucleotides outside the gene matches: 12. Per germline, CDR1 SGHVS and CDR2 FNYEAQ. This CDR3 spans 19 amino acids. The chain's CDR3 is CASPTRGLAGGPPYNEQFF. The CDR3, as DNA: TGTGCCAGCCCCACCCGGGGACTAGCGGGAGGGCCCCCCTACAATGAGCAGTTCTTC.

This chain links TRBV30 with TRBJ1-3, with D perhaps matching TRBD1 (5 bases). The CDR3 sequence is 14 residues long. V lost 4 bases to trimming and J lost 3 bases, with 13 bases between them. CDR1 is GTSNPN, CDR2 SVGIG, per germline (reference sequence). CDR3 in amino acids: CAWTEQGNGNTIYF. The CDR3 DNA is TGTGCCTGGACGGAGCAGGGCAATGGAAACACCATATATTTT. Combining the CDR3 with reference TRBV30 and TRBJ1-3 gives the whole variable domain SQTIHQWPATLVQPVGSPLSLECTVEGTSNPNLYWYRQAAGRGLQLLFYSVGIGQISSEVPQNLSASRPQDRQFILSSKKLLLSDSGFYLCAWTEQGNGNTIYFGEGSWLTVV.

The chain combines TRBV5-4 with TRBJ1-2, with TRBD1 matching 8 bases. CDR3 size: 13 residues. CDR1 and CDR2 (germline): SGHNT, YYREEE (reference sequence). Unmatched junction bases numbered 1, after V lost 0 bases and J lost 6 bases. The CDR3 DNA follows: TGTGCCAGCAGCTTGGAGACAGGGGATGGCTACACCTTC. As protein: CASSLETGDGYTF.

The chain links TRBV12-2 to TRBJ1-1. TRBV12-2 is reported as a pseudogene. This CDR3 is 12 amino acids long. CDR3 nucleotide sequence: TGTGCAAGTCGCTTAGGGAGGCCAGATCCTTTCTTT. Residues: CASRLGRPDPFF.

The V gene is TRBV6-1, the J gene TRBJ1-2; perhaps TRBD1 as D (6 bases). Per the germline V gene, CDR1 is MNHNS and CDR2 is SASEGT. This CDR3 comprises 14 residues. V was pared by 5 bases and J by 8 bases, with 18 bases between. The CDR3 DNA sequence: TGTGCCAGCAGTCGTTTAGGGGGTGACGGAGGCTACACCTTC. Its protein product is CASSRLGGDGGYTF.

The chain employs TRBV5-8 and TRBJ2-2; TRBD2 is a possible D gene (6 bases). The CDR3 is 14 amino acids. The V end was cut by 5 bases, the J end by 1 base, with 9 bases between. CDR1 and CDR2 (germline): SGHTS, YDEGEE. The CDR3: CASRVSGNTGELFF. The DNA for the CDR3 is TGTGCCAGCAGGGTTAGCGGGAACACCGGGGAGCTGTTTTTT.

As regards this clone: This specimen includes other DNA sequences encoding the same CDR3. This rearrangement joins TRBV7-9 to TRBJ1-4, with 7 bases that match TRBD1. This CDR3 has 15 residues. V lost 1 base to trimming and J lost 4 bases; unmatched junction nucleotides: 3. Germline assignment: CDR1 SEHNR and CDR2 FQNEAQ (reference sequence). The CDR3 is CASSLETGFNEKLFF. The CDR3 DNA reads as TGTGCCAGCAGCTTAGAGACAGGGTTTAATGAAAAACTGTTTTTT. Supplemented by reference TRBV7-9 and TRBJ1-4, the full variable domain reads DTGVSQNPRHKITKRGQNVTFRCDPISEHNRLYWYRQTLGQGPEFLTYFQNEAQLEKSRLLSDRFSAERPKGSFSTLEIQRTEQGDSAMYLCASSLETGFNEKLFFGSGTQLSVL.

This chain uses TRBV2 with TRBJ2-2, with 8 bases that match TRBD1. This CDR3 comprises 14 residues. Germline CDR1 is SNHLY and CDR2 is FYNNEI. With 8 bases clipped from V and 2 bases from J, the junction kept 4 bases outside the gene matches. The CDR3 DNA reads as TGTGCCAGCGGGGACAGGCCAAACACCGGGGAGCTGTTTTTT. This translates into CASGDRPNTGELFF.

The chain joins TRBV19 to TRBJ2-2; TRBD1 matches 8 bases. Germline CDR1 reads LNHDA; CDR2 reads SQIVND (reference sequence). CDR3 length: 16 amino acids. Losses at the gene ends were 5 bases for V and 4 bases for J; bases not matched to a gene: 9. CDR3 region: CASSVTGTGRTGELFF. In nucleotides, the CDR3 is TGTGCCAGTAGTGTAACCGGGACAGGCCGCACCGGGGAGCTGTTTTTT. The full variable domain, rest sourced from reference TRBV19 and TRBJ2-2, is DGGITQSPKYLFRKEGQNVTLSCEQNLNHDAMYWYRQDPGQGLRLIYYSQIVNDFQKGDIAEGYSVSREKKESFPLTVTSAQKNPTAFYLCASSVTGTGRTGELFFGEGSRLTVL.

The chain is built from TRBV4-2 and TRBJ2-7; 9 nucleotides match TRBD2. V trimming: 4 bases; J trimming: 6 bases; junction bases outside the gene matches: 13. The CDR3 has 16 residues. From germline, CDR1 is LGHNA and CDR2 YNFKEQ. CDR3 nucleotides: TGTGCCAGCAGCCGTTCTTGGCGGGAGGGCCGGAGCGAGCAGTACTTC. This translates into CASSRSWREGRSEQYF.

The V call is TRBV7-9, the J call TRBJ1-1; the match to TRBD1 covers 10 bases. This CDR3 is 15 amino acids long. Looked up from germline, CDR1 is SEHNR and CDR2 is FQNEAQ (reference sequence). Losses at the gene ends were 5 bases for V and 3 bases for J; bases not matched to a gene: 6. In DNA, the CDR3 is TGTGCCAGCAGCCCCAGACAGGGGGCGGACACTGAAGCTTTCTTT. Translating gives CASSPRQGADTEAFF.

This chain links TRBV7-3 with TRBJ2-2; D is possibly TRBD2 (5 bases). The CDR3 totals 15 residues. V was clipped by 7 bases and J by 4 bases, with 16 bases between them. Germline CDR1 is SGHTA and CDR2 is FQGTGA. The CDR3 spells CASTLQAGSTGELFF. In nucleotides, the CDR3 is TGTGCCAGCACCCTCCAGGCGGGCAGCACCGGGGAGCTGTTTTTT.

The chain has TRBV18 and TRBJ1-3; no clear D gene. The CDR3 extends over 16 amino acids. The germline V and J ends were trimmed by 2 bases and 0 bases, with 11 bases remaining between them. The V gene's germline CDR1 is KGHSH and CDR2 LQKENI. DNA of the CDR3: TGTGCCAGCTCACCAAACTCCGAGAGCTCTGGAAACACCATATATTTT. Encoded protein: CASSPNSESSGNTIYF.

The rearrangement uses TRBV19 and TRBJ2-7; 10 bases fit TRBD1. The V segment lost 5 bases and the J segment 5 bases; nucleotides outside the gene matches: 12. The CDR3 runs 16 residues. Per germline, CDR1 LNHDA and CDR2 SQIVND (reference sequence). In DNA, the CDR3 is TGTGCCAGTAGTCTCACGGGGGACAGGGGCATCAACGAGCAGTACTTC. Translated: CASSLTGDRGINEQYF.

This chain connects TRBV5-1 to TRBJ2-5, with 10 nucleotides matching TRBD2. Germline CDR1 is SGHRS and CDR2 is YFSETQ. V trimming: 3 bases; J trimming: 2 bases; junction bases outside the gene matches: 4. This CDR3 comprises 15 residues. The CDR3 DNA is TGCGCCAGCAGCTCTAGCGGGAGTGAGCAAGAGACCCAGTACTTC. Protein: CASSSSGSEQETQYF.

The CDR3 reads CASSLWSPANEKLFF. CDR3 coding DNA: TGTGCCAGCAGTTTATGGAGCCCCGCTAATGAAAAACTGTTTTTT. The chain couples TRBV28 to TRBJ1-4; no clear D. This CDR3 comprises 15 residues. V was clipped by 0 bases and J by 3 bases, with 8 bases between them. Germline V gene sequence: CDR1 MDHEN, CDR2 SYDVKM.

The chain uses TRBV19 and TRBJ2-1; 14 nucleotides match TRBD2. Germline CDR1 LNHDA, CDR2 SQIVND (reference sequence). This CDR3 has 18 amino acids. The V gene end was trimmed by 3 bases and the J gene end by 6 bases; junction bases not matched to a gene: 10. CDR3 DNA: TGTGCCAGTAGTATTTATGGGACTAGCGGGAGTCCCCCCAATGAGCAGTTCTTC. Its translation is CASSIYGTSGSPPNEQFF.

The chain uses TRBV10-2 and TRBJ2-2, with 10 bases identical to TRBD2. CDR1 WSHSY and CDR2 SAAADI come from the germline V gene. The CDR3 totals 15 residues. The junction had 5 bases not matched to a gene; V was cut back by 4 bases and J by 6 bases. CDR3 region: CASSGLAGPAGELFF. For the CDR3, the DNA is TGCGCCAGCAGTGGACTAGCGGGTCCAGCCGGGGAGCTGTTTTTT.

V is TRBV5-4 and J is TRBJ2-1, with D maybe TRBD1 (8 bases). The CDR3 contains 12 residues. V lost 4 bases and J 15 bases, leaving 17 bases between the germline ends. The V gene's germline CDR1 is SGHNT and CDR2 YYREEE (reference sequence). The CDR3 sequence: CASSIDRGGGFF. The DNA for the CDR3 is TGTGCCAGCAGCATAGACAGGGGCGGGGGGTTCTTC. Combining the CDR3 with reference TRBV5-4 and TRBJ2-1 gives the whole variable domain ETGVTQSPTHLIKTRGQQVTLRCSSQSGHNTVSWYQQALGQGPQFIFQYYREEENGRGNFPPRFSGLQFPNYSSELNVNALELDDSALYLCASSIDRGGGFFGPGTRLTVL.

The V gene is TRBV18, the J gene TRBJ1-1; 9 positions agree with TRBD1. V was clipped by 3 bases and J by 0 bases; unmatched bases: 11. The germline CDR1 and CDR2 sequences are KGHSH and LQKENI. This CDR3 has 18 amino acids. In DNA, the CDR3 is TGTGCCAGCTCACCCAAAACAGGGGGCTCACCTATGAACACTGAAGCTTTCTTT. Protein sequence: CASSPKTGGSPMNTEAFF. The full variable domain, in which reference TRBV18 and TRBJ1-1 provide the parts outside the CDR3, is NAGVMQNPRHLVRRRGQEARLRCSPMKGHSHVYWYRQLPEEGLKFMVYLQKENIIDESGMPKERFSAEFPKEGPSILRIQQVVRGDSAAYFCASSPKTGGSPMNTEAFFGQGTRLTVV.

CDR3 region: CASSLRSGQGFNEQFF. As DNA, the CDR3 is TGTGCCAGCAGCTTGAGATCGGGACAGGGGTTTAATGAGCAGTTCTTC. The chain recombines TRBV11-3 with TRBJ2-1, with TRBD1 identical over 10 bases. The CDR3 has 16 residues. Germline V gene data show CDR1 as SGHNT and CDR2 as YENEEA. The V segment lost 3 bases and the J segment 7 bases; nucleotides outside the gene matches: 9.

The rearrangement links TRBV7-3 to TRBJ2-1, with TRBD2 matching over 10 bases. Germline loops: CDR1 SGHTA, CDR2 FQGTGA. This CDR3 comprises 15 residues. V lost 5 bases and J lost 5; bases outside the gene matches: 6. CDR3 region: CASSPWTSGHNEQFF. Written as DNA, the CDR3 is TGTGCCAGCAGCCCTTGGACTAGCGGACACAATGAGCAGTTCTTC.